The T cell receptor beta chain under discussion was sequenced for a study of human thymus T cells. Measured with immunoSEQ multiplex PCR; TCRdb has only the in-frame clones, and not every one. The sample has 120,000 or so clones; more than 90% are singletons. Trimming removed 6 bases from V and 1 base from J, with 14 bases in between. This CDR3 has 15 residues. Germline lookup yields CDR1 MDHEN and CDR2 SYDVKM. Thymic material originated from resections removed in the course of corrective heart surgery. Those donating were healthy Finnish infants in corrective surgery for congenital heart defects. The genes are TRBV28 and TRBJ2-3; unclear D gene. The sequence derives from a boy less than two years old with a congenital heart defect but otherwise immunologically healthy. Sequenced sample: thymus tissue. For the CDR3, the DNA is TGTGCCAGCAGCCCCCCCTCCCAGGGCACAGATACGCAGTATTTT. Its protein is CASSPPSQGTDTQYF.